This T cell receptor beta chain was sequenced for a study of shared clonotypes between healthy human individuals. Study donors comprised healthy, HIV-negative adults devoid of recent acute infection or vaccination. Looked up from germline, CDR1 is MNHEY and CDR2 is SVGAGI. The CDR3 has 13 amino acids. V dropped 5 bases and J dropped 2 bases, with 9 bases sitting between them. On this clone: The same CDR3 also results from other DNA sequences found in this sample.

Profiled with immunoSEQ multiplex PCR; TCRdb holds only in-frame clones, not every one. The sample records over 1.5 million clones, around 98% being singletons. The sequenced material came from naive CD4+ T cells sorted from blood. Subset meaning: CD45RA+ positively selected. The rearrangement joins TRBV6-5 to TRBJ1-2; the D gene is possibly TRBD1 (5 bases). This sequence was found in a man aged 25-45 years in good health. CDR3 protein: CASSSRENYGYTF. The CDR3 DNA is TGTGCCAGCAGTAGCAGGGAGAACTATGGCTACACCTTC.